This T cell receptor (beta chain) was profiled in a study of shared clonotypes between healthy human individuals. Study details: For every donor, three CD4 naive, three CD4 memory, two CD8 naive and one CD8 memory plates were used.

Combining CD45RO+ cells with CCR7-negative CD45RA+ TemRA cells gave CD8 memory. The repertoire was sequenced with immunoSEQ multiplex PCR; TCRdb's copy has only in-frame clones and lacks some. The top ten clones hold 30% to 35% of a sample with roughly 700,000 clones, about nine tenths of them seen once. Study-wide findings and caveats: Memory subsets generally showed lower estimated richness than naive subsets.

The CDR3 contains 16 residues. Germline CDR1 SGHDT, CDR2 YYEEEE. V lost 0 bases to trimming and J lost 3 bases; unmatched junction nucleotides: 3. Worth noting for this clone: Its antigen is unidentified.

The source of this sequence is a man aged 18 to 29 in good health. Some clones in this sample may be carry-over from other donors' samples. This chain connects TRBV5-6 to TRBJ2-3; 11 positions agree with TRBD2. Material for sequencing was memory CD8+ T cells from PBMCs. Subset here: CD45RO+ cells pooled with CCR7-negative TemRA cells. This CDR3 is CASSLVSGRATDTQYF. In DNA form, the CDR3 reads TGTGCCAGCAGCTTGGTTAGCGGGAGGGCAACAGATACGCAGTATTTT.